This TCR beta chain is from a study of T cells in Graves' hyperthyroidism and ophthalmopathy. In the study overall: Pretreatment peripheral blood was obtained at initial diagnosis.

Based on clinical symptoms, serum thyroxine and TRAb, thyroid ultrasound and orbital computed tomography, diagnoses were reached. PBMCs came from 9 to 10 ml fresh peripheral blood. The sample holds many counts of this clonotype. From RNA transcripts, TCR beta CDR3 regions were amplified. Initially, a first-round RT-PCR of the TCR CDR3 employed the HTBI primer set. One entry per CDR3 protein results from TCRdb running MiXCR on the multiplex PCR reads. The data hold roughly 660,000 distinct CDR3 sequences, with roughly 17% observed a single time. CDR1 and CDR2 (germline): MDHEN, SYDVKM. The length of the CDR3 is 17 residues. J lost 1 base, V lost 3 bases, and 10 bases had no gene match.

V gene TRBV28 combines with J gene TRBJ2-3, with 7 bases that match TRBD2. The source material was blood. This receptor was taken from a man over 45 with Graves' hyperthyroidism. The chain's CDR3 is CASSFLREGVGTDTQYF. The CDR3 bases are TGTGCCAGCAGTTTTTTGAGGGAGGGCGTTGGCACAGATACGCAGTATTTT.